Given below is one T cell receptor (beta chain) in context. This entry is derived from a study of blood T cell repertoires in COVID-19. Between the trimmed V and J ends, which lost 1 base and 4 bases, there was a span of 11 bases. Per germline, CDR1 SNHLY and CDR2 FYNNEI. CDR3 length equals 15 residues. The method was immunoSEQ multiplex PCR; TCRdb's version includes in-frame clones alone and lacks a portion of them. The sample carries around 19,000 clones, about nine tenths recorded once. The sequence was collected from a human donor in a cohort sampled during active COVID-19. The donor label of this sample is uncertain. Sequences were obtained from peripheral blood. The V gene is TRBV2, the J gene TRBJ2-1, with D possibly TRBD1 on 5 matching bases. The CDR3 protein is CASSEGQPDYNEQFF. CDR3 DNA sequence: TGTGCCAGCAGTGAAGGACAGCCCGATTACAATGAGCAGTTCTTC.